The rows below give T cell receptor beta chains drawn from one sample of a study of tumor and adjacent non-tumor tissue in lung cancer. TCRdb passed the multiplex PCR reads through MiXCR, listing each CDR3 protein once. This repertoire shows 120,000 to 150,000 distinct CDR3 sequences, 60% to 70% found once; its top ten account for approximately 18%. Input material: lung tumor tissue. These receptors originate from a man in his sixties with small cell lung cancer. CDR3s include the opening cysteine and the closing phenylalanine or tryptophan. Fields, in order: clone size, J gene, V gene, D gene, CDR3 DNA, CDR3 protein. D genes are given only for firm matches. Expanded clones are given a class, and other clones once, few, many or no size at all.

>.|TRBJ1-1|TRBV11-3|.
TGTGTCAGCAGCTTAGTATTGATTGGCACTGAAGCTTTCTTT
CVSSLVLIGTEAFF
>.|TRBJ2-5|TRBV6-1|.
TGTGCCAGCAGTGAAAGAGGACGCGCCATCCAAGAGACCCAGTACTTC
CASSERGRAIQETQYF
>.|TRBJ1-2|TRBV12-3/TRBV12-4|.
TGTGCCAGCAGTTTAGAGACAAACTATTGCTACACCTTC
CASSLETNYCYTF
>.|TRBJ1-1|TRBV20-1|.
TGCAGTGCTAGAGATCCCAGCCAGGCGAGCACTGAAGCTCTCTTT
CSARDPSQASTEALF
>once|TRBJ2-1|TRBV6-1|.
TGTGCCAGCAGTGAAGTGAGTTCCAATAGGCGGCTCTTC
CASSEVSSNRRLF
>many|TRBJ1-4|TRBV6-1|.
TGTGCCAGCACCCGGTCCAGGGTGGATTTCCGAGAAAAACTGTTTTTT
CASTRSRVDFREKLFF
>.|TRBJ1-1|TRBV20-1|.
TGCAGTGCTAGAGATCCAGCCGTCATGAACCCTGAAGCTCTCTTT
CSARDPAVMNPEALF
>.|TRBJ1-5|TRBV10-3|.
TGTACCATCGCTAGGGGACGCAATCAGCCCCAGCATTTT
CTIARGRNQPQHF
>.|TRBJ2-1|TRBV11-1|TRBD2
TGTGCCAGCAGCTCAGAATCGAGGACTAGCGGTAGTGGTAGTGAGCTGTTCTTC
CASSSESRTSGSGSELFF
>many|TRBJ1-2|TRBV6-1|.
TGTGCCAGCAGTGGGGCCACCCAAGGGGCGAGTGGCTACACCTTC
CASSGATQGASGYTF
>once|TRBJ1-1|TRBV20-1|.
TGCAATTCAAATGAAATGAACACTGAAGCTTTCTTC
CNSNEMNTEAFF
>.|TRBJ2-7|TRBV20-1|TRBD2
TGCAGTGCTAGTGGGGGACTAGCGGGAGCCTTATCCTCCGAGCAGTACTTC
CSASGGLAGALSSEQYF
>.|TRBJ2-2|TRBV30|.
TGTGCCTGGAGTCGGGGCACCGGGGAGCTGTTTTTT
CAWSRGTGELFF
>.|TRBJ2-5|TRBV11-2|.
TGTGCCAGAAGCTTAGGTCGGCTGACCCAGTACTTC
CARSLGRLTQYF
>many|TRBJ1-5|TRBV6-1|.
TGTGCCAGCAGTAGAAGGACGGAGGAGGCCCAGCATTTT
CASSRRTEEAQHF
>.|TRBJ2-7|TRBV5-5|.
TGTGCCAGCAGCTTGGGGTTAGGGCATGAGAGCTACGAGCAGTACTTC
CASSLGLGHESYEQYF
>few|TRBJ2-7|TRBV7-8|.
TGTGCCAGCAGCTTAGTTGAAAAGGCCTCGTTCTACGAGCAGTACTTC
CASSLVEKASFYEQYF
>.|TRBJ2-3|TRBV12-3/TRBV12-4|TRBD1
TGTGCCAGCAGTCCTGGACAGGGCGTAGGAGATACGCGGTATTTT
CASSPGQGVGDTRYF
>.|TRBJ2-1|TRBV24-1|.
TGTATCACCAGGCGGCAGGATTTATGTGAGCAGTTCTTC
CITRRQDLCEQFF
>.|TRBJ2-1|TRBV11-2|.
TGTACCATCTGCTTAGACGGGCGGCTCTCCTATAATGAGCAGTTCTTC
CTICLDGRLSYNEQFF
>.|TRBJ2-7|TRBV28|.
TGTGCCAGCAGTTTGAGGGGCAGATCATCATACGAGCAGTACTTC
CASSLRGRSSYEQYF
>few|TRBJ2-4|TRBV5-1|.
TGCGCCAGCAGCTTACGGGAGCGCCCCAGCATTCAGTACTTC
CASSLRERPSIQYF
>.|TRBJ2-6|TRBV29-1|.
TGCAGCGTTGTAGTCAACTCTGGGGCCAACGTCCTGACTTTC
CSVVVNSGANVLTF
>.|TRBJ2-3|TRBV11-2|.
TGTGCCAGCAGCCCCAGAGAGACTGGGTTATCTGATACACAGTATTTT
CASSPRETGLSDTQYF
>many|TRBJ1-1|TRBV6-2/TRBV6-3|.
TGTGCCAGCAGTTACGGGCAGCTTGAAGCTTTCTTT
CASSYGQLEAFF
>few|TRBJ2-3|TRBV12-3/TRBV12-4|TRBD2
TGTGCCAGCCAGCCTGGACTAGCGGGCACAGATACGCAGTATTTT
CASQPGLAGTDTQYF
>few|TRBJ1-5|TRBV28|TRBD1
TGTGCCAGCAGGAAGGACAGGGGAGTTAGCAATCAGCCCCAGCATTTT
CASRKDRGVSNQPQHF
>.|TRBJ2-2|TRBV5-4|.
TGTGCCAGCAGCTTGCCTAGGGGGCTGGGCGGGGAGATGTTTTTT
CASSLPRGLGGEMFF
>many|TRBJ1-6|TRBV7-8|.
TGTGCCAGCAGCCCGGGACGGTGGAGCTCCTATAATTCACCCCTCCACTTT
CASSPGRWSSYNSPLHF
>.|TRBJ1-5|TRBV30|.
TGTGCCCGGAGTGTTGGTGGGAATCAGCCCCAGCATTTT
CARSVGGNQPQHF
>.|TRBJ1-3|TRBV20-1|.
TGCGGTGCTAGAGCGGATGGAAACACCATATATTTT
CGARADGNTIYF
>.|TRBJ2-5|TRBV5-1|TRBD1
TGCGCCAGCAGCTTGTCAGGGACAGGGCCTGAGACCCAGTACTTC
CASSLSGTGPETQYF
>.|TRBJ1-2|TRBV5-4|.
TGTGCCAGCAGCCTGTACCAGGGAGAAGGTGACTACACCTTC
CASSLYQGEGDYTF
>once|TRBJ2-1|TRBV29-1|.
TGTAGCGTCTCTAGCAACCTCTACTATGAGCAGTTCTTC
CSVSSNLYYEQFF
>few|TRBJ2-1|TRBV5-4|TRBD2
TGTGCCAGCAGCCCGGGGGGGTACAACCCAGGGAATGAGCAGTTCTTC
CASSPGGYNPGNEQFF
>.|TRBJ1-1|TRBV5-5|.
TGTGCCAGCAGCGAACAATTAGGGGTGAACACTGAAGCTTTCTTT
CASSEQLGVNTEAFF
>.|TRBJ2-5|TRBV5-6|TRBD1
TGTGCCAGCAGCTGGGGGACAGACCAAGAGAAACAGTACTTC
CASSWGTDQEKQYF
>.|TRBJ2-3|TRBV11-2|.
TGTGCCAGCAGCTTTGGGTCCAGGGTTATCAGAGATACGCAGTATTTT
CASSFGSRVIRDTQYF
>.|TRBJ2-1|TRBV11-3|.
TGTGCCAGCAGATCATCTAGCTGCCAGGCGGAGCAGTTCTTC
CASRSSSCQAEQFF
>.|TRBJ2-1|TRBV5-6|TRBD2
TGTCCCAGCAGCTCGCTAGCGGCATCCTACAATGAGCAGTTCTTC
CPSSSLAASYNEQFF
>.|TRBJ2-1|TRBV20-1|TRBD2
TGCAGTGTGCGGGAGGGTTACAATGAGCAGTTCTTC
CSVREGYNEQFF
>.|TRBJ1-6|TRBV6-1|TRBD1
TGTGCCAGCTACCAGGGGGCCGGATCACCCCTCCACTTT
CASYQGAGSPLHF
>many|TRBJ1-2|TRBV20-1|.
TGCAGTGCTAGAGGGGGCGACGGGACGGATTATGGCTACACCTTC
CSARGGDGTDYGYTF
>many|TRBJ1-2|TRBV6-6|TRBD1
TGTGCCAGCAGCTACAGGGGTACTTACTATGGCTACACCTTC
CASSYRGTYYGYTF
>.|TRBJ1-2|TRBV29-1|.
TGCAGCGTCCAGATATTCAACTATGGTTACACCTTC
CSVQIFNYGYTF
>.|TRBJ1-6|TRBV11-2|.
TGTGCCAGCAGCAGGGCATGGGTCTTCAATTCACCCCTCCACTTT
CASSRAWVFNSPLHF
>.|TRBJ1-1|TRBV29-1|.
TGCAGCGCCCGCCCCTTTCGGATCACTCAAGCTTTCTTT
CSARPFRITQAFF
>.|TRBJ1-2|TRBV6-1|TRBD1
TGTACCAGCAGTGAAGCAGGGGGCAACTATGGCTACACCTTC
CTSSEAGGNYGYTF
>.|TRBJ1-3|TRBV5-1|.
TGCGCCAGCAGCTTGAACGACGGCGGGCACACCATATATTTT
CASSLNDGGHTIYF
>once|TRBJ2-5|TRBV5-1|.
TGCGCCAGCACCTTGAAGGGACACAAAGAGACCCAGTACTTC
CASTLKGHKETQYF
>many|TRBJ2-1|TRBV29-1|.
TGCAGCGTTGATGGGCTGCGGAGTGAGCAGTTCTTC
CSVDGLRSEQFF
>many|TRBJ1-1|TRBV29-1|.
TGCAGCGTTGAAGTCCCCCAGGGAGCTTTCTTT
CSVEVPQGAFF
>.|TRBJ2-1|TRBV5-1|TRBD1
TGCGCCAGCAGCAAGACCGGGACAGCCTCCTACAATGAGCAGTTCTTC
CASSKTGTASYNEQFF
>.|TRBJ2-1|TRBV11-1|.
TGCGCCAGCAGCTTAGTGCAAGTTAATAGGGAGCAGTTCTTC
CASSLVQVNREQFF
>.|TRBJ1-4|TRBV29-1|TRBD1
TGCAAGGGATGGGGACAGCTGGGAAAACTGTTTTTT
CKGWGQLGKLFF
>few|TRBJ2-1|TRBV20-1|.
TGCAGTGCTAGAGTACTTGCGACAGACTACAATGAGCAGTTCTTC
CSARVLATDYNEQFF
>few|TRBJ2-2|TRBV5-4|.
TGTGCCAGCAGCCATAGGGGGACCGGGGAGCTGTTTTTT
CASSHRGTGELFF
>.|TRBJ2-1|TRBV4-2|.
TGTGTCAGCAGACAAGTCTCCAGGCGAGGTGAGCAGTTCTTC
CVSRQVSRRGEQFF